A selection of T cell receptor beta chains follows, all from one sample in a study of CD8 T cells in ankylosing spondylitis. TCRdb processed the 5' RACE reads anew with MiXCR; each CDR3 protein has one entry. The table lists about 130,000 distinct CDR3 sequences, 15% to 20% of them singletons. What was sequenced was blood, either unsorted or a sorted T cell fraction (not recorded which). These TCRs come from a male donor with ankylosing spondylitis. Both conserved end residues are part of each CDR3. D genes are given only for firm matches. Some rows mark clone size as missing; the rest say once, few, many or name a class of expanded clone.

V,D,J,length,size,DNA,CDR3
TRBV28,-,TRBJ2-6,18,-,TGTGCCAGCACCGATGGACAGTGGGCGAGCTCTGGGGCCAACGTCCTGACTTTC,CASTDGQWASSGANVLTF
TRBV9,-,TRBJ1-5,17,-,TGTGCCAGCAGCGTCGAGGATGGCGGGGGCACGAATCAGCCCCAGCATTTT,CASSVEDGGGTNQPQHF
TRBV4-1,TRBD2,TRBJ2-3,16,many,TGCGCCAGCAGCCAACGGGGACTAGCGGACACAGATACGCAGTATTTT,CASSQRGLADTDTQYF
TRBV21-1,-,TRBJ2-3,16,-,TGTGCCAGCAGCAGACAAATACTAGCCGGCACAGATACGCAGTATTTT,CASSRQILAGTDTQYF
TRBV27,TRBD2,TRBJ2-7,12,many,TGTGCCAGCAGTGGTAGCGGGTACGAGCAGTACTTC,CASSGSGYEQYF
TRBV4-1,-,TRBJ2-7,13,-,TGCGCCAGCAGCCAAGCCTCTCCAGGGGAGCAGTACTTC,CASSQASPGEQYF
TRBV27,-,TRBJ1-2,11,-,TGTGCCAGCGGGCCCTCCTATGGCTACACCTTC,CASGPSYGYTF
TRBV29-1,TRBD2,TRBJ2-3,17,many,TGCAGCGTTGAAGGTGTACTAGCGGGAGGGCCCAGAGATACGCAGTATTTT,CSVEGVLAGGPRDTQYF
TRBV29-1,-,TRBJ2-1,16,many,TGCAGCGTTTCCTCCGGGGGAGCGGCTTCCTACAATGAGCAGTTCTTC,CSVSSGGAASYNEQFF
TRBV27,-,TRBJ2-1,11,few,TGTGCCAGCGCCGGTTACAATGAGCAGTTCTTC,CASAGYNEQFF
TRBV29-1,-,TRBJ2-1,11,many,TGCAGCGTCGGACAGAACAATGAGCAGTTCTTC,CSVGQNNEQFF
TRBV7-8,-,TRBJ2-1,11,many,TGTGCCAGCAGCTTGAGTCCCGAGCAGTTCTTC,CASSLSPEQFF
TRBV5-1,TRBD2,TRBJ2-3,17,-,TGCGCCAGCAGCTTGCAGGGAGCGGGAGTCGTGACAGATACGCAGTATTTT,CASSLQGAGVVTDTQYF
TRBV6-2/TRBV6-3,-,TRBJ1-1,16,-,TGTGCCAGCAGTTACTCGCCAGGCCGCATGAACACTGAAGCTTTCTTT,CASSYSPGRMNTEAFF
TRBV28,-,TRBJ1-1,13,-,TGTGCCAGCAGTTTATGGGCAGCCACTGAAGCTTTCTTT,CASSLWAATEAFF
TRBV7-9,-,TRBJ1-2,15,few,TGTGCCAGCAGCCCCCCAAATCGAGATAACTATGGCTACACCTTC,CASSPPNRDNYGYTF
TRBV14,TRBD1,TRBJ2-3,17,-,TGTGCCAGCAGCCTCCTCACAGGGGGAGTCCTCACAGATACGCAGTATTTT,CASSLLTGGVLTDTQYF
TRBV9,-,TRBJ2-1,16,few,TGTGCCAGCAGCCCTTTGGAGGCCCACTCCTACAATGAGCAGTTCTTC,CASSPLEAHSYNEQFF
TRBV2,-,TRBJ1-2,14,few,TGTGCCAGCTTCGGAGGAGAAGCTAACTATGGCTACACCTTC,CASFGGEANYGYTF
TRBV12-3/TRBV12-4,-,TRBJ1-6,15,few,TGTGCCAGCACCCAGGACAGCTCCTATAATTCACCCCTCCACTTT,CASTQDSSYNSPLHF
TRBV4-1,-,TRBJ2-1,16,-,TGCGCCAGCAGCCGATTAGCGGAGAGCTCCTACAATGAGCAGTTCTTC,CASSRLAESSYNEQFF
TRBV24-1,-,TRBJ1-1,14,few,TGTGCCACCAGTGGAGTTGGGGGATCCCCTGAAGCTTTCTTT,CATSGVGGSPEAFF
TRBV28,TRBD1,TRBJ2-7,14,few,TGTGCCAGCAGTTTGGCGGACAGGGACTACGAGCAGTACTTC,CASSLADRDYEQYF
TRBV4-3,-,TRBJ1-3,13,-,TGCGCCAGCAGCCCCCACTCTGGAAACACCATATATTTT,CASSPHSGNTIYF
TRBV9,-,TRBJ1-2,14,-,TGTGCCAGCAGCGACTACGCGGGGGGGCCTGGCTACACCTTC,CASSDYAGGPGYTF
TRBV29-1,-,TRBJ1-1,12,-,TGCAGCGTTTTAACAGGGAACACTGAAGCTTTCTTT,CSVLTGNTEAFF
TRBV7-8,-,TRBJ2-7,14,-,TGTGCCAGCAGCCCATCGACAGGAATCTACGAGCAGTACTTC,CASSPSTGIYEQYF
TRBV20-1,-,TRBJ2-1,13,few,TGCAGTCCTAGCGTTAGCTCCTACAATGAGCAGTTCTTC,CSPSVSSYNEQFF
TRBV4-2,-,TRBJ1-5,15,few,TGTGCCAGCAGTTCAGACGGCGGCGCGGGTCAGCCCCAGCATTTT,CASSSDGGAGQPQHF
TRBV6-1,-,TRBJ2-5,16,few,TGTGCCAGCAACAAAGGGGCCGGACAAGACCAAGAGACCCAGTACTTC,CASNKGAGQDQETQYF
TRBV29-1,-,TRBJ2-7,11,few,TGCAGCGTTGAAGCAGCGTGGGAGCAGTACTTC,CSVEAAWEQYF
TRBV9,-,TRBJ2-7,15,many,TGTGCCAGCAGCCTAAGATGGGGACCGAACTACGAGCAGTACTTC,CASSLRWGPNYEQYF
TRBV6-1,TRBD2,TRBJ2-7,15,-,TGTGCCAGCAGCGGTCCGGGACTAGCGATGTACGAGCAGTACTTC,CASSGPGLAMYEQYF
TRBV4-2,TRBD2,TRBJ2-5,16,-,TGTGCCAGCAGCCAAAGGTTGACTAGCCGCCAAGAGACCCAGTACTTC,CASSQRLTSRQETQYF
TRBV7-9,-,TRBJ1-1,15,-,TGTGCCAGCAGCTTGAACGGGGCCGGGGGCACTGAAGCTTTCTTT,CASSLNGAGGTEAFF
TRBV12-3/TRBV12-4,TRBD1,TRBJ2-7,15,-,TGTGCCAGCAGTTGGGGGACAGGCCAAACCTACGAGCAGTACTTC,CASSWGTGQTYEQYF
TRBV9,-,TRBJ2-7,15,-,TGTGCCAGCAGCGTAGGAATGGGGATGCCCGTTGAGCAGTACTTC,CASSVGMGMPVEQYF
TRBV29-1,TRBD2,TRBJ2-6,16,-,TGCAGCGTTCGGGACTACCCGTCCTCTGGGGCCAACGTCCTGACTTTC,CSVRDYPSSGANVLTF
TRBV7-9,TRBD2,TRBJ2-2,16,-,TGTGCCAGCAGCTTAGAAGCGGGAGGGCCTACCGGGGAGCTGTTTTTT,CASSLEAGGPTGELFF
TRBV19,-,TRBJ2-2,15,few,TGTGCCAGTAGTATAGCCGGGACCAACACCGGGGAGCTGTTTTTT,CASSIAGTNTGELFF
TRBV27,-,TRBJ2-7,13,few,TGTGCCAGCAGTTTAGACTACCTTTACGAGCAGTACTTC,CASSLDYLYEQYF
TRBV2,-,TRBJ2-1,13,-,TGTGCCAGCAGGATCGGGGGAGACAATGAGCAGTTCTTC,CASRIGGDNEQFF
TRBV28,TRBD1,TRBJ2-3,17,few,TGTGCCAGCAGTGGGGGCAGGGGGCTTGGTGTGACAGATACGCAGTATTTT,CASSGGRGLGVTDTQYF